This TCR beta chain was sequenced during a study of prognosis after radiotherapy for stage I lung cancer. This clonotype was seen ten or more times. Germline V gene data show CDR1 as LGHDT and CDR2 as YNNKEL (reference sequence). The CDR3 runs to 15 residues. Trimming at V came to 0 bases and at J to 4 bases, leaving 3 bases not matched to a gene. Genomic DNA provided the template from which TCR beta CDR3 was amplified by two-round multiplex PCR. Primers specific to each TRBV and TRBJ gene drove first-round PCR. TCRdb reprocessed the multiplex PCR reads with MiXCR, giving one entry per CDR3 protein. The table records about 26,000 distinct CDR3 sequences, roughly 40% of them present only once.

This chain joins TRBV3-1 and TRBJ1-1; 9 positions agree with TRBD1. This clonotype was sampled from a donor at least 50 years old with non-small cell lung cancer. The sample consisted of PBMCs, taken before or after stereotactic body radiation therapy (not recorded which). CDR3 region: CASSQEGQGGTEAFF. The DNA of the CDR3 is TGTGCCAGCAGCCAAGAGGGACAGGGAGGCACTGAAGCTTTCTTT. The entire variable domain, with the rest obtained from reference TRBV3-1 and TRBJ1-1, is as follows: DTAVSQTPKYLVTQMGNDKSIKCEQNLGHDTMYWYKQDSKKFLKIMFSYNNKELIINETVPNRFSPKSPDKAHLNLHINSLELGDSAVYFCASSQEGQGGTEAFFGQGTRLTVV.